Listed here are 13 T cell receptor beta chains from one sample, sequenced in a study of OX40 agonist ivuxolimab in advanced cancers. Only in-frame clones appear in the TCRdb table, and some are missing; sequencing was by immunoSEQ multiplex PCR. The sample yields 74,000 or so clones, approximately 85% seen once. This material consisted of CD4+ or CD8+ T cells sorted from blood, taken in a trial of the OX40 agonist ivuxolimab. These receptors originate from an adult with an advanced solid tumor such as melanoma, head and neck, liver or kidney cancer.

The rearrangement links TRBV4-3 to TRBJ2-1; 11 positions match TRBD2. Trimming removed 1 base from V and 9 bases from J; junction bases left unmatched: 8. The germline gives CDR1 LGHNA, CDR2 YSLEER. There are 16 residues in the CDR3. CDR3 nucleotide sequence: TGCGCCAGCAGCCAAGCTGTTAGCGGGGGGGCCCGTGAGCAGTTCTTC. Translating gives CASSQAVSGGAREQFF.

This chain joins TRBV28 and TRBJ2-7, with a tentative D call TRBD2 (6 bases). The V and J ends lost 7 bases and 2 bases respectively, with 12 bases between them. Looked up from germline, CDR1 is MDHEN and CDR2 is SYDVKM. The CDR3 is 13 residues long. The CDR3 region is CASIERATYEQYF. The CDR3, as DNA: TGTGCCAGCATCGAGCGGGCGACCTACGAGCAGTACTTC.

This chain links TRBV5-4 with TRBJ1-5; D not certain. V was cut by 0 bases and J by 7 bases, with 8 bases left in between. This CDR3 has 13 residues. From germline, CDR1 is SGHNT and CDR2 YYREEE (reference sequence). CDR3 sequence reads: CASSLGAGQPQHF. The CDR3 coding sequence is TGTGCCAGCAGCTTGGGAGCTGGGCAGCCCCAGCATTTT.

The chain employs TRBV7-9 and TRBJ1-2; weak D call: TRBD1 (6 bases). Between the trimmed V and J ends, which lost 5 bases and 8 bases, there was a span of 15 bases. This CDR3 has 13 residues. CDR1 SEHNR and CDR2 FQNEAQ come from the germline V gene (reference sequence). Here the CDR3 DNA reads TGTGCCAGCAGCCGGACAGAGAGTTACGGCTACACCTTC. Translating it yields CASSRTESYGYTF.

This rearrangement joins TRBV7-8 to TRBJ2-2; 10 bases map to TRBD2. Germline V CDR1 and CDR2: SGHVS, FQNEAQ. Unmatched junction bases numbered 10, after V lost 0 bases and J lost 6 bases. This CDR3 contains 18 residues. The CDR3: CASSLAYLAGAQAGELFF. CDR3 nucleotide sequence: TGTGCCAGCAGCTTAGCGTATCTAGCGGGGGCGCAAGCCGGGGAGCTGTTTTTT. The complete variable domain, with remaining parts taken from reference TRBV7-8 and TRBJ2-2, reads GAGVSQSPRYKVAKRGQDVALRCDPISGHVSLFWYQQALGQGPEFLTYFQNEAQLDKSGLPSDRFFAERPEGSVSTLKIQRTQQEDSAVYLCASSLAYLAGAQAGELFFGEGSRLTVL.

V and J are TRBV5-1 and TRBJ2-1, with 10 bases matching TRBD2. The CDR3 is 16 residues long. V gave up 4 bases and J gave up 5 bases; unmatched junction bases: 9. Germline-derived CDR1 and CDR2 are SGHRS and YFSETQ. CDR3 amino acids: CASSPGAGGLNNEQFF. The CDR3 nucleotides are TGCGCCAGCAGCCCGGGAGCGGGAGGGCTAAACAATGAGCAGTTCTTC. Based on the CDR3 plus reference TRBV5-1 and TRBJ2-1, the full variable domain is KAGVTQTPRYLIKTRGQQVTLSCSPISGHRSVSWYQQTPGQGLQFLFEYFSETQRNKGNFPGRFSGRQFSNSRSEMNVSTLELGDSALYLCASSPGAGGLNNEQFFGPGTRLTVL.

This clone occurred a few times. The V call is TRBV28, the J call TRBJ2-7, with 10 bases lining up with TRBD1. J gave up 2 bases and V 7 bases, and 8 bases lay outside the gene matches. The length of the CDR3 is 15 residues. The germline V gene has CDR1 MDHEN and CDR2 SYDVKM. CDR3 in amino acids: CASKPAGTGAYEQYF. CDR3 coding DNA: TGTGCCAGCAAACCCGCCGGGACAGGGGCCTACGAGCAGTACTTC.

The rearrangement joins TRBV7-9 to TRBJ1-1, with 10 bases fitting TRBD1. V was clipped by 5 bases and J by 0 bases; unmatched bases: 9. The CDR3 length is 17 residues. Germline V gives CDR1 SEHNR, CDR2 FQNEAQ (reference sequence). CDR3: CASSRWTGGGMNTEAFF. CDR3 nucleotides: TGTGCCAGCAGCCGCTGGACAGGGGGGGGTATGAACACTGAAGCTTTCTTT.

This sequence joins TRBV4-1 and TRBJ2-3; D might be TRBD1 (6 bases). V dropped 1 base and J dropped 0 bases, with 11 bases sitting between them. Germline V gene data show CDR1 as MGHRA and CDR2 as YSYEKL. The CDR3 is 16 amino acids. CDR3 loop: CASSQAQGSSTDTQYF. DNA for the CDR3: TGCGCCAGCAGCCAAGCCCAGGGGTCCAGCACAGATACGCAGTATTTT.

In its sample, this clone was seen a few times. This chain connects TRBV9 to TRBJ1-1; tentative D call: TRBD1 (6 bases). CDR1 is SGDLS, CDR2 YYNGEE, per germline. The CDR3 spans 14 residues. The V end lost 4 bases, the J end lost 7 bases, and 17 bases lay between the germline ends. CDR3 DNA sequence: TGTGCCAGCAGCATCACAGGGTTGGAAGGTGAAGCTTTCTTT. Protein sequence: CASSITGLEGEAFF.

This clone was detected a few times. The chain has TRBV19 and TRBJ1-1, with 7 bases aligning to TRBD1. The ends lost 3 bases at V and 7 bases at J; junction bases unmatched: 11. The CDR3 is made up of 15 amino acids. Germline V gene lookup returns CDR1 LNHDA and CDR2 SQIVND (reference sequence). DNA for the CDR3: TGTGCCAGTAGTATTAATAGGCAGGGGGGCCGTGAAGCTTTCTTT. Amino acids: CASSINRQGGREAFF.

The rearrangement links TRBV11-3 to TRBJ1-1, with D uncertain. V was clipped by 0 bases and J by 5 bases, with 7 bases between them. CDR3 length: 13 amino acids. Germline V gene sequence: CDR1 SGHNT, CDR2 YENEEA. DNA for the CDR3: TGTGCCAGCAGCTTAGAAGGAGGGACTGAAGCTTTCTTT. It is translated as CASSLEGGTEAFF.

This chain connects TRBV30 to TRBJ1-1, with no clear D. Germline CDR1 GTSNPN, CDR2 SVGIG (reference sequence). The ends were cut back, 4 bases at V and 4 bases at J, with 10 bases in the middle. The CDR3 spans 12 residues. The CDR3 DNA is TGTGCCTGGATAGTAGGTGGCACTGAAGCTTTCTTT. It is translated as CAWIVGGTEAFF.